This T cell receptor beta chain is drawn from a study of blood T cell repertoires in COVID-19. Whole-study context: From T cells, B-cell-depleted T cells, or PBMCs came the material, which was cDNA or gDNA.

TCRdb's table, derived via immunoSEQ multiplex PCR, lists solely in-frame clones and lacks some. The sample yields 200,000 to 250,000 clones, 70% to 85% seen once. Study members were between about 18 and 100 years old and lived in around 24 US regions. Cohorts were assigned according to the clinical history that participants reported. All recovered Cohort 3 donors got two negative PCRs, got clearance, or saw symptom resolution. CDR3 length: 13 amino acids. V lost 4 bases, J lost 7 bases, and 10 bases lay in between. From germline, CDR1 is LGHDT and CDR2 YNNKEL (reference sequence). The receptor was isolated from a woman in her sixties or seventies who had recovered from COVID-19. The chain combines TRBV3-1 (or the pseudogene TRBV3-2) with TRBJ2-2; unclear D gene. The specimen sequenced was PBMCs or T cells enriched from blood (not recorded which). The CDR3 nucleotides read TGTGCCAGCAGCCCCGAGGTTGTCGGGGAGCTGTTTTTT. Translated: CASSPEVVGELFF.